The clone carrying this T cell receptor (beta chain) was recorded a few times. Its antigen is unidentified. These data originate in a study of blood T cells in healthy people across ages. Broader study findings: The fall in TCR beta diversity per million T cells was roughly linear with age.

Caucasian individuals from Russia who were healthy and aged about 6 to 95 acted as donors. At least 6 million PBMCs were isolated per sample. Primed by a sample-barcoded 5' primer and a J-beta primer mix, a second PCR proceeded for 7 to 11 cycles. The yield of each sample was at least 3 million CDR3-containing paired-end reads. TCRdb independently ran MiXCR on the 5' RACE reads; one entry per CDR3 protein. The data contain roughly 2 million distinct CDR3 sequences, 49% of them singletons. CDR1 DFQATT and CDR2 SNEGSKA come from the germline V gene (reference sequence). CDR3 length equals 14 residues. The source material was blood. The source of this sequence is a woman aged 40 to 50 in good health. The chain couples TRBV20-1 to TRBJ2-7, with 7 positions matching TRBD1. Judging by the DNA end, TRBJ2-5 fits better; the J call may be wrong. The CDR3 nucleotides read TGCAGTGCTAGAGGCGACAGGGAGAGAAAGACCCAGTACTTC. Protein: CSARGDRERKTQYF.